This T cell receptor (beta chain) emerged from a study of T cells in Graves' hyperthyroidism and ophthalmopathy. Germline-derived CDR1 and CDR2 are MDHEN and SYDVKM. The V gene lost 4 bases and the J gene lost 2 bases, with 9 bases spanning the gap. The CDR3 length is 14 residues. It was RNA transcripts that yielded the amplified TCR beta CDR3 regions. HTBI primers were used for first-round RT-PCR of the TCR CDR3. MiXCR, run by TCRdb on the multiplex PCR reads, gives a single entry per CDR3 protein. The sample lists more than 150,000 distinct CDR3 sequences, about 17% occurring once. Exclusion followed for patients with uncontrolled infection, other autoimmune disease, pregnancy or lactation. This clonotype was detected ten times or more.

Material: blood. This TCR was sampled from a woman aged 45 to 65 with Graves' hyperthyroidism. This chain connects TRBV28 to TRBJ2-1, with D perhaps TRBD1 (5 bases). The CDR3 spells CASSYRLPYNEQFF. The CDR3 nucleotides are TGTGCCAGCAGTTACAGGTTACCCTACAATGAGCAGTTCTTC.